This T cell receptor (beta chain) was profiled in a study of T cell changes during pregnancy in multiple sclerosis. Libraries were prepared by immunoSEQ multiplex PCR; TCRdb keeps only in-frame clonotypes and omits some of them. The data contain 40,000 to 50,000 clones, 85% to 95% of them singletons. The CDR3 is 12 amino acids. Deletions cut 2 bases from V and 7 bases from J, with 5 bases between. Germline V gene data show CDR1 as SGHNT and CDR2 as YENEEA. The sequence came from a female donor in good health, enrolled as a control in a pregnancy study. This sequence joins TRBV11-3 and TRBJ1-4, with D possibly TRBD1 on 5 matching bases. The material sequenced was CD4+ T cells from peripheral blood mononuclear cells, taken in the second trimester of pregnancy. The CDR3 loop is CASSLQGEKLFF. CDR3 nucleotides: TGTGCCAGCAGCTTACAGGGTGAAAAACTGTTTTTT.